This T cell receptor (beta chain) was obtained from a study of cytomegalovirus exposure and HLA in healthy donors. Study-level findings and limits: Both high specificity and high sensitivity reportedly marked the classifier's diagnosis of cytomegalovirus status. In vitro experiments confirmed that a few CMV-associated chains were specific for CMV antigens. Researchers reported in a later analysis that a missense DCLRE1C variant was tied to TCR beta V- and J-gene trimming. Per a prior analysis, the majority of TCR beta V segments were productive roughly 90% or roughly 30% of the time.

The V gene end was trimmed by 0 bases and the J gene end by 6 bases; junction bases not matched to a gene: 3. Germline V gene sequence: CDR1 SGHNT, CDR2 YYREEE (reference sequence). The CDR3 is 13 residues long. Both 60 Vbeta primers and 13 Jbeta primers went into the PCR. Libraries were prepared by immunoSEQ multiplex PCR; TCRdb keeps only in-frame clonotypes and omits some of them. The sample holds 100,000 to 150,000 clones; less than 90% are singletons and the top ten take 20%. As to this clone: The antigen is undetermined.

The receptor was isolated from a man between 18 and 29 years old in good health and CMV-seropositive. This chain links TRBV5-4 with TRBJ2-7; 7 positions agree with TRBD1. Sequencing input: PBMCs. In DNA form, the CDR3 reads TGTGCCAGCAGCTTGGCAGGGGGAGTCGAGCAGTACTTC. Encoded protein: CASSLAGGVEQYF.